Listed below are T cell receptor beta chains from one sample, sequenced in a study of T-cell memory formation after mild COVID-19. Using its own MiXCR run on the 5' RACE reads, TCRdb lists one record per CDR3 protein. This table has some 120,000 distinct CDR3 sequences, about 6% appearing once. Sequencing was performed on PBMCs or a T cell subset sorted from them (not recorded which). These receptors originate from an adult woman who had mild COVID-19 (a few samples of this study predate the infection). Cell type and time point are not known. CDR3s leave out the opening cysteine and the closing phenylalanine or tryptophan. Fields, in order: CDR3 protein, J gene, V gene, clone size. A clone size is listed for some rows: how often the clone was seen (once, few, many), or a class if it is expanded.

CDR3: ASRQGDATEAF; J: TRBJ1-1; V: TRBV5-1; size: many
CDR3: ASRLSPGQGFPGELF; J: TRBJ2-2; V: TRBV6-5; size: many
CDR3: ASSSQGSHYYGYT; J: TRBJ1-2; V: TRBV7-9; size: many
CDR3: ASSPQGGLETQY; J: TRBJ2-5; V: TRBV7-9; size: many
CDR3: ASRPPGQGALDTEAF; J: TRBJ1-1; V: TRBV5-4; size: NA
CDR3: ASSHQTEAF; J: TRBJ1-1; V: TRBV6-6; size: few
CDR3: SARDPRGSTEAF; J: TRBJ1-1; V: TRBV20-1; size: few
CDR3: ASSFGGGASDTQY; J: TRBJ2-3; V: TRBV7-2; size: many
CDR3: ASSPPGASYYGYT; J: TRBJ1-2; V: TRBV7-3; size: NA
CDR3: ASSAILTGVGGNIQY; J: TRBJ2-4; V: TRBV7-2; size: many
CDR3: SARGGSYNEQF; J: TRBJ2-1; V: TRBV20-1; size: many
CDR3: ASRLGLAGGLGKDEQF; J: TRBJ2-1; V: TRBV27; size: many
CDR3: ASRFDGDTGELF; J: TRBJ2-2; V: TRBV7-9; size: many
CDR3: ASSPRVGEQY; J: TRBJ2-7; V: TRBV12-3/TRBV12-4; size: many
CDR3: ASSYDRVSPLH; J: TRBJ1-6; V: TRBV11-2; size: many
CDR3: ASSRMEGERAF; J: TRBJ1-1; V: TRBV4-1; size: many
CDR3: ASSSTGTTRVNTEAF; J: TRBJ1-1; V: TRBV3-1; size: few
CDR3: ASSLVGSSGEQY; J: TRBJ2-7; V: TRBV7-9; size: many
CDR3: ASSSRTSLYNEQF; J: TRBJ2-1; V: TRBV11-2; size: few
CDR3: ASRVGALGRGEQF; J: TRBJ2-1; V: TRBV6-5; size: many
CDR3: SASDRGLFDGYT; J: TRBJ1-2; V: TRBV20-1; size: few
CDR3: SILQGNLNTGELF; J: TRBJ2-2; V: TRBV29-1; size: many
CDR3: ASSPGQGVLTDTQY; J: TRBJ2-3; V: TRBV5-1; size: NA
CDR3: ASSLWYNEQF; J: TRBJ2-1; V: TRBV5-1; size: NA
CDR3: ASSPPMGEGYEQY; J: TRBJ2-7; V: TRBV18; size: many
CDR3: ASSPGPLVGAPF; J: TRBJ2-1; V: TRBV5-6; size: NA
CDR3: ASSLVAGPGANVLT; J: TRBJ2-6; V: TRBV5-1; size: few
CDR3: ASSPPGIREKLF; J: TRBJ1-4; V: TRBV12-3/TRBV12-4; size: NA
CDR3: ATSRDLTGNQH; J: TRBJ1-5; V: TRBV15; size: many
CDR3: ASRGSGWQETQY; J: TRBJ2-5; V: TRBV10-2; size: few
CDR3: ASSLTTANYGYT; J: TRBJ1-2; V: TRBV5-4; size: NA
CDR3: ASSVAGAGANVLT; J: TRBJ2-6; V: TRBV5-1; size: many
CDR3: ASSSPAVGSNIQY; J: TRBJ2-4; V: TRBV11-3; size: many
CDR3: ASQGGYQETQY; J: TRBJ2-5; V: TRBV12-3/TRBV12-4; size: few
CDR3: ASSPSLARMVSGANVLT; J: TRBJ2-6; V: TRBV18; size: few
CDR3: ASSFLGHRDTQY; J: TRBJ2-3; V: TRBV7-9; size: few
CDR3: ASSLGDLNTEAF; J: TRBJ1-1; V: TRBV5-5; size: NA
CDR3: SVAYGFLTGELF; J: TRBJ2-2; V: TRBV29-1; size: NA
CDR3: ASSPGLEGGEQF; J: TRBJ2-1; V: TRBV12-3/TRBV12-4; size: few
CDR3: ASSYLREAF; J: TRBJ1-1; V: TRBV6-2/TRBV6-3; size: many
CDR3: ASRGQDYNEQF; J: TRBJ2-1; V: TRBV5-1; size: few